This entry lists 19 T cell receptor beta chains sequenced from one sample in a study of T-cell memory formation after mild COVID-19. In TCRdb, the 5' RACE reads were re-called with MiXCR into one record per CDR3 protein. The sample comprises over 150,000 distinct CDR3 sequences, roughly 13% of which are singletons, and approximately 3.6% rests with the top ten. What was sequenced was PBMCs or a T cell subset sorted from them (not recorded which). The receptor source for this set is a man aged 18 to 30 who had mild COVID-19 (a few samples of this study predate the infection). Cell type and time point are not known.

The rearrangement joins TRBV4-3 to TRBJ2-4; D call uncertain. The V gene lost 4 bases and the J gene lost 0 bases, with 7 bases spanning the gap. The CDR3 is 14 amino acids. Per the germline V gene, CDR1 is LGHNA and CDR2 is YSLEER. CDR3 in DNA: TGCGCCAGCAGCCGAGAGTTAGCCAAAAACATTCAGTACTTC. Protein sequence: CASSRELAKNIQYF.

The gene calls are TRBV20-1 and TRBJ1-3, with TRBD1 as a possible D gene (6 bases). Per the germline V gene, CDR1 is DFQATT and CDR2 is SNEGSKA (reference sequence). CDR3 size: 16 residues. V was pared by 0 bases and J by 0 bases, with 12 bases between. The CDR3 bases are TGCAGTGCTAGAGACCACGACAGGTCCTCTGGAAACACCATATATTTT. Amino acids: CSARDHDRSSGNTIYF.

This sequence joins TRBV9 and TRBJ2-3; 13 nucleotides line up with TRBD2. With 0 bases clipped from V and 2 bases from J, the junction kept 6 bases outside the gene matches. The CDR3 contains 18 residues. Germline loops: CDR1 SGDLS, CDR2 YYNGEE. Here the CDR3 reads CASSVGTSGGQNTDTQYF. The CDR3 bases are TGTGCCAGCAGCGTAGGGACTAGCGGGGGACAAAACACAGATACGCAGTATTTT.

This clonotype came up a few times. The V and J genes are TRBV12-3 or TRBV12-4 and TRBJ2-1, with a tentative D call TRBD2 (6 bases). The CDR3 sequence is 13 residues long. Between the trimmed V and J ends, which lost 7 bases and 8 bases, there was a span of 15 bases. The CDR3 DNA sequence: TGTGCCAGCAATCCGGGGGTCTTCGATGAGCAGTTCTTC. Translated: CASNPGVFDEQFF.

V is TRBV2 and J is TRBJ2-5; the D gene could be TRBD1 or TRBD2 (5 bases each). The V gene lost 8 bases and the J gene lost 4 bases, with 14 bases spanning the gap. Germline values: CDR1 SNHLY, CDR2 FYNNEI. This CDR3 is 13 amino acids long. The CDR3 sequence is CASASGQVETQYF. The CDR3 nucleotides are TGTGCCAGCGCCTCGGGGCAGGTAGAGACCCAGTACTTC.

A few counts support this clonotype. The chain combines TRBV4-3 with TRBJ1-2; TRBD1 is a possible D gene (6 bases). Trimming pared 4 bases from V and 4 bases from J, leaving 16 bases between. Germline assignment: CDR1 LGHNA and CDR2 YSLEER. The CDR3 spans 15 residues. The CDR3 bases are TGCGCCAGCAGCCTCACGCCAGGGGTGGGCTATGGCTACACCTTC. It codes for CASSLTPGVGYGYTF.

The genes are TRBV10-3 and TRBJ2-7, with 8 bases lining up with TRBD1. Trimming cost V 6 bases and J 3 bases; bases outside gene matches: 10. Germline V gives CDR1 ENHRY, CDR2 SYGVKD. CDR3 length: 15 residues. CDR3 in amino acids: CAIRTGQGGGYEQYF. The CDR3 DNA is TGTGCCATCAGGACTGGACAGGGAGGTGGCTACGAGCAGTACTTC.

This clonotype was found a few times. The gene calls are TRBV7-9 and TRBJ1-2; TRBD1 is a possible D gene (5 bases). From germline, CDR1 is SEHNR and CDR2 FQNEAQ (reference sequence). The CDR3 loop spans 11 amino acids. Trimming pared 3 bases from V and 8 bases from J, leaving 7 bases between. The CDR3 region has the DNA TGTGCCAGCAGCTTTGGGGGGGGCTACACCTTC. Translating it yields CASSFGGGYTF.

This chain connects TRBV12-3 or TRBV12-4 to TRBJ2-7; possible D gene TRBD1, 6 bases. This CDR3 region has 15 residues. The ends were cut back, 2 bases at V and 2 bases at J, with 13 bases in the middle. This chain's CDR3 is CASSLTGHPTYEQYF. Written as DNA, the CDR3 is TGTGCCAGCAGTTTAACAGGGCACCCCACCTACGAGCAGTACTTC.

This clonotype was seen many times. The gene calls are TRBV5-1 and TRBJ2-1, with D unclear. The germline V and J ends were trimmed by 1 base and 6 bases, with 14 bases remaining between them. Per the germline V gene, CDR1 is SGHRS and CDR2 is YFSETQ. The CDR3 has 15 residues. CDR3 nucleotides: TGCGCCAGCAGCTTGTTATCAGACGCCTCCAATGAGCAGTTCTTC. Protein: CASSLLSDASNEQFF.

The chain carries TRBV21-1 and TRBJ1-5; TRBD1, the table's D call, was not compared with the DNA. TRBV21-1 is noted as a pseudogene. CDR3 length: 15 residues. The CDR3 is CASSSSDRSNQPQHF. DNA of the CDR3: TGTGCCAGCAGCAGCTCGGACAGGAGCAATCAGCCCCAGCATTTT.

CDR3 in DNA: TGTGCCAGCAACTCCCTGAGGGGGCGCCTTCCAGAGACCCAGTACTTC. Amino acid sequence: CASNSLRGRLPETQYF. The J gene is TRBJ2-5, the V gene TRBV7-2, with 7 bases identical to TRBD1. Unmatched junction bases numbered 15, after V lost 7 bases and J lost 4 bases. Germline V gives CDR1 SGHTA, CDR2 FQGNSA. The CDR3 is made up of 16 amino acids.

The chain employs TRBV2 and TRBJ2-7; 7 bases line up with TRBD1. This CDR3 has 13 residues. Germline V lookup: CDR1 SNHLY, CDR2 FYNNEI. With 6 bases clipped from V and 1 base from J, the junction kept 3 bases outside the gene matches. CDR3 region: CASRRQGSYEQYF. The CDR3 nucleotides are TGTGCCAGCAGGCGACAGGGTTCCTACGAGCAGTACTTC. The full variable domain, with the rest looked up from reference TRBV2 and TRBJ2-7, is EPEVTQTPSHQVTQMGQEVILRCVPISNHLYFYWYRQILGQKVEFLVSFYNNEISEKSEIFDDQFSVERPDGSNFTLKIRSTKLEDSAMYFCASRRQGSYEQYFGPGTRLTVT.

Only a few counts were recorded for this clonotype. The V call is TRBV28, the J call TRBJ2-5, with D maybe TRBD1 (8 bases). The CDR3 is 15 residues long. V dropped 5 bases and J dropped 3 bases, with 16 bases sitting between them. From germline, CDR1 is MDHEN and CDR2 SYDVKM. This CDR3 reads CASSTHRGGEETQYF. CDR3 nucleotides: TGTGCCAGCAGTACCCACAGGGGGGGAGAAGAGACCCAGTACTTC. Supplemented by reference TRBV28 and TRBJ2-5, the full variable domain reads DVKVTQSSRYLVKRTGEKVFLECVQDMDHENMFWYRQDPGLGLRLIYFSYDVKMKEKGDIPEGYSVSREKKERFSLILESASTNQTSMYLCASSTHRGGEETQYFGPGTRLLVL.

The table lists this clonotype with a few counts. The V gene is TRBV7-2, the J gene TRBJ1-3, with D unclear. Germline values: CDR1 SGHTA, CDR2 FQGNSA. Trimming left V 6 bases short and J 4 bases short, with 19 bases between. The CDR3 loop spans 16 amino acids. The CDR3 DNA follows: TGTGCCAGCAGGCATTCGGCCGGGCTGACGGGAAACACCATATATTTT. It specifies CASRHSAGLTGNTIYF.

This clonotype was counted ten times or more. This chain connects TRBV7-3 to TRBJ1-1, with TRBD1 matching 8 bases. Losses at the gene ends were 5 bases for V and 4 bases for J; bases not matched to a gene: 6. The CDR3 contains 14 residues. The germline CDR1 and CDR2 sequences are SGHTA and FQGTGA. The CDR3 here is CASSLTGVSTEAFF. The CDR3 nucleotides are TGTGCCAGCAGCCTGACAGGGGTGAGCACTGAAGCTTTCTTT.

The table lists this clonotype with a few counts. This chain uses TRBV6-1 with TRBJ1-2; D gene unclear. The V gene lost 1 base and the J gene lost 8 bases, with 5 bases spanning the gap. This CDR3 has 11 residues. Germline assignment: CDR1 MNHNS and CDR2 SASEGT. CDR3 DNA: TGTGCCAGCAGTGAAGTCGGGGGCTACACCTTC. It translates to CASSEVGGYTF.

This clonotype turned up a few times. The genes are TRBV7-2 and TRBJ2-4; 11 bases match TRBD1. The CDR3 spans 18 residues. Germline V CDR1 and CDR2: SGHTA, FQGNSA. Trimming cost V 5 bases and J 0 bases; bases outside gene matches: 9. The CDR3 nucleotides are TGTGCCAGCAGCGCGCACGGACAGGGGGCGGTAGCCAAAAACATTCAGTACTTC. Protein product: CASSAHGQGAVAKNIQYF.

The rearrangement uses TRBV19 and TRBJ2-3; TRBD1 agrees at 10 bases. J was trimmed by 0 bases and V by 5 bases; bases with no gene match: 2. Germline CDR1 LNHDA, CDR2 SQIVND (reference sequence). The CDR3 has 15 amino acids. CDR3 protein: CASSGTGASTDTQYF. CDR3 coding DNA: TGTGCCAGTAGTGGGACAGGGGCGAGCACAGATACGCAGTATTTT.